These 3 T cell receptor beta chains share one sample of origin, sequenced in a study of cytotoxic CD8 clonotypes in ibrutinib-treated CLL. Assay: immunoSEQ multiplex PCR; the TCRdb copy retains only in-frame clones and omits some. Among more than 200,000 clones, roughly 79% were seen once, and the ten largest hold over 10%. This sample comprised PBMCs, obtained after 12 months of ibrutinib treatment. These receptors all stem from a human donor with chronic lymphocytic leukemia.

This clone was seen only a few times. The chain combines TRBV28 with TRBJ2-7; TRBD2 agrees at 10 bases. The germline CDR1 and CDR2 sequences are MDHEN and SYDVKM. The ends lost 1 base at V and 6 bases at J; junction bases unmatched: 3. The CDR3 totals 14 residues. The CDR3 DNA sequence: TGTGCCAGCAGTTTATCTAGCGGGAGAATCGAGCAGTACTTC. Translated: CASSLSSGRIEQYF.

This chain links TRBV27 with TRBJ2-2; the D is unclear. The length of the CDR3 is 14 residues. Trimming shortened V by 3 bases and J by 3 bases, and 8 bases separated the two germline ends. Germline V gives CDR1 MNHEY, CDR2 SMNVEV (reference sequence). The CDR3 loop is CASSLSLYTGELFF. DNA of the CDR3: TGTGCCAGCAGTTTGTCCCTATACACCGGGGAGCTGTTTTTT.

The rearrangement uses TRBV19 and TRBJ2-1, with a tentative D call TRBD2 (5 bases). The CDR3 contains 14 residues. V was shortened by 5 bases and J by 4 bases, with 12 bases between the two germline ends. In germline, CDR1 is LNHDA, CDR2 SQIVND (reference sequence). The CDR3 DNA is TGTGCCAGTAGTGACCGAACGGGATACAATGAGCAGTTCTTC. The encoded protein is CASSDRTGYNEQFF.